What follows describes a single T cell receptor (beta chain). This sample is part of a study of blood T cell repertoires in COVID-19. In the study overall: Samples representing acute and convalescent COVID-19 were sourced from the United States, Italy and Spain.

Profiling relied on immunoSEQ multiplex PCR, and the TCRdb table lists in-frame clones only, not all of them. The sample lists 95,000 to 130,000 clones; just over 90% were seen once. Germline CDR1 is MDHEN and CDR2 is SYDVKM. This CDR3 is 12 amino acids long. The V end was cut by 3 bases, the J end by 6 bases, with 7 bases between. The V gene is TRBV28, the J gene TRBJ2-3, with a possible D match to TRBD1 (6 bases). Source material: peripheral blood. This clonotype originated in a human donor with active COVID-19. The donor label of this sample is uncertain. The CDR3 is CASSFGGDTQYF. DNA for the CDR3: TGTGCCAGCAGTTTTGGGGGCGATACGCAGTATTTT.